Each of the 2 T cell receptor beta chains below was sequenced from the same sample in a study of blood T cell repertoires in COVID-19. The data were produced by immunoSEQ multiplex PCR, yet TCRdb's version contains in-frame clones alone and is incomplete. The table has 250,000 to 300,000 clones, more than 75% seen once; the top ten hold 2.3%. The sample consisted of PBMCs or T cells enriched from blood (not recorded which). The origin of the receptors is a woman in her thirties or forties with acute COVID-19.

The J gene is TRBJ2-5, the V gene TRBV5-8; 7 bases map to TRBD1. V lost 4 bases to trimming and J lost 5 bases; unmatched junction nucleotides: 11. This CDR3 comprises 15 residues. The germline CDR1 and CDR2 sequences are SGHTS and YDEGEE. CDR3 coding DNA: TGTGCCAGCAGCGTGATTTCAGGGGGTCTCGAGACCCAGTACTTC. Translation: CASSVISGGLETQYF.

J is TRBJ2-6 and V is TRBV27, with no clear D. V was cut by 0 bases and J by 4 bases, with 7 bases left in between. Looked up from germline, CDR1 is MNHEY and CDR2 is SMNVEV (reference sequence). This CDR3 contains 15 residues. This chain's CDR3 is CASSLSTSGANVLTF. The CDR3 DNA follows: TGTGCCAGCAGTTTATCAACATCAGGGGCCAACGTCCTGACTTTC.